Described below is a single T cell receptor (beta chain) sequence and its context. The sample holds one count of this clonotype. Its antigen remains unidentified. No quality values exist for individual bases; no much larger clone is one base distant. A single read makes a weak case. TCRdb shows the sequencer as Illumina HiSeq 1500. TCRdb reanalyzed the raw reads on its own, using fastp at Q25 for trimming and MiXCR for clone calling, and kept in-frame beta chains. Identical CDR3 protein sequences are pooled into one entry, listed with their most common genes and DNA. This sample gives approximately 390,000 distinct CDR3 sequences in total; about 32% of them show up just once. 13% of the sample is held by the ten biggest clonotypes. This sample is drawn from a study of T cell repertoires in cytomegalovirus infection (dated by TCRdb to the late 2010s). Turning to the overall study: Peptide stimulations targeted recently identified HLA-C-restricted CMV epitopes, whose presentation resists viral immunomodulation, together with well-studied HLA-B-restricted epitopes. Donor HLA type was relevant to the analysis, as public TCR beta signatures indicated carriage of CMV infection together with the matching HLA type. The study at large found these results: In both this cohort and an independent approximately 370-donor cohort, the cumulative frequency of public TCR beta family members distinguished carriers of CMV infection plus the relevant HLA type. The ex vivo response was dominated by HLA-C-restricted CMV-specific TCR beta clonotypes, which also provided the single most frequent clonotype in two of eight donors.

Explained via the paper, the treatment or condition label denotes: in vitro stimulation with specific CMV peptide epitopes to enrich CMV-specific T cells. The germline V gene provides CDR1 MNHGY and CDR2 SAAAGT. The germline V and J ends show losses of 6 bases and 6 bases respectively, and no gene match explains 9 bases of the junction. The CDR3 runs 14 amino acids, cysteine and phenylalanine included. The sequence is cut down to CDR3 DNA, 42 bases in frame from base 1. The input for sequencing was cultured PBMCs, taken from culture after CMV antigen stimulation. The receptor's source is a human donor in good health (CMV status not recorded). Some clones in this sample may be carry-over from other donors' samples. This receptor chain uses TRBV6-8 and TRBJ1-2; TRBD1 fits 8 bases in the junction. The DNA is as follows: TGTGCCAGCAGAATGGGACTGACAGGGGATGGCTACACCTTC. Its protein product is CASRMGLTGDGYTF.